The 18 T cell receptor beta chains below come from one sample, sequenced in a study of CD8+ T cells in alopecia areata. Extracted RNA was reverse transcribed, and the resulting cDNA served as sequencing template. Using immunoSEQ multiplex PCR, the repertoire was profiled, and TCRdb retains in-frame clones only, with some absent. The sample presents around 300,000 clones, none singletons. Separation of pooled cutaneous lymph node cells was by sorting with CD4, CD8alpha, NKG2D, NKG2ACE and other markers. The sample was CD4+ T cells sorted from a lymph node. These receptors were collected from a C3H/HeJ mouse with alopecia areata. Strain haplotype (MHC): H2-k.

With respect to this clone: Germline and genes: mouse. The read halts 4 residues ahead of the CDR3 end, with the missing end drawn from the germline J gene. At the DNA level, this CDR3 is encoded by other sequences in the same sample as well. V is TRBV19 and J is TRBJ2-1, with D uncertain. CDR1 is FNHDT and CDR2 is SITEND in the germline V gene (reference sequence). This CDR3 comprises 14 residues. Trimming took 1 base from V and 1 from J, leaving 6 bases between them. This CDR3 is CASSILDNYAEQFF. The DNA read from the CDR3 is TGTGCCAGCAGTATACTGGACAACTATGCT.

This clone has only a few counts. Gene and germline names: mouse. The missing CDR3 end, 4 residues past where the read stops, is filled in from the germline J gene. The identical CDR3 is also encoded by other nucleotide sequences in the sample. The gene calls are TRBV13-1 and TRBJ2-3, with D unclear. Trimming pared 3 bases from V and 1 base from J, leaving 6 bases between. Looked up from germline, CDR1 is NSHNY and CDR2 is SYGAGN. CDR3 size: 13 residues. The CDR3 DNA, read in part, is TGTGCCAGCAGTGTCCAGGGTGCAGAA. Translating gives CASSVQGAE. The whole CDR3 is CASSVQGAETLYF.

To note about this clone: Germline and genes: mouse. With the read ending 4 residues before the CDR3 end, the germline J gene is used to fill in that end. The chain recombines TRBV5 with TRBJ1-1, with D tentatively TRBD1 (6 bases). V gave up 4 bases and J gave up 1 base, with 16 bases separating them. The CDR3 runs 16 residues. Germline values: CDR1 LGHNA, CDR2 YNLKQL (reference sequence). This chain's CDR3 is CASSLPPGHKNTEVFF. CDR3 bases read: TGTGCCAGCAGCCTCCCACCGGGACACAAAAACACA.

Regarding this clone: Germline and genes here are mouse. Read sequence stops 4 residues before the CDR3 end, and the germline J gene provides the missing end. The chain links TRBV14 to TRBJ2-4; TRBD1 agrees at 11 bases. Germline V gives CDR1 SGHDT, CDR2 FRDEAV. The CDR3 runs 15 residues. J was trimmed by 1 base and V by 4 bases; bases with no gene match: 2. The CDR3 DNA, read in part, is TGTGCCAGCAGTCCGGGACAGGGGGGTCAAAAC. Its translation is CASSPGQGGQN. The whole CDR3 is CASSPGQGGQNTLYF.

In the case of this clone: Genes and germline are mouse. The sequence runs out 4 residues before the end of the CDR3; the remainder is reconstructed from the germline J gene. The J gene is TRBJ1-1, the V gene TRBV1; 7 nucleotides match TRBD1. Germline CDR1 reads NSQYPW; CDR2 reads LRSPGD (reference sequence). CDR3 length: 13 amino acids. V was pared by 4 bases and J by 3 bases, with 2 bases of the junction left unmatched. The covered CDR3 bases are TGCACCTGCAGTGATACAGGGGACACA. Translated, it gives CTCSDTGDT. The CDR3 as a whole reads CTCSDTGDTEVFF.

Notes on this clone: Each gene name is a mouse one. The CDR3 extends 4 residues past the end of the read, so its final part is completed from the germline J gene. V gene TRBV19 combines with J gene TRBJ2-1, with a possible D match to TRBD2 (7 bases). Germline CDR1 is FNHDT and CDR2 is SITEND (reference sequence). This CDR3 comprises 16 residues. Trimming pared 2 bases from V and 3 bases from J, leaving 15 bases between. CDR3 DNA, as far as it was read: TGTGCCAGCAGTATGAGACGGGGGGCGGGCTATGCT. Its protein is CASSMRRGAGYA. The CDR3, in full, reads CASSMRRGAGYAEQFF.

This clone appeared a few times. Gene labels here are mouse ones. The read falls 4 residues short of the CDR3 end, and the missing part is taken from the germline J gene. J is TRBJ2-3 and V is TRBV1; 8 bases match TRBD2. Germline assignment: CDR1 NSQYPW and CDR2 LRSPGD (reference sequence). Trimming removed 0 bases from V and 3 bases from J; junction bases left unmatched: 5. This CDR3 region has 16 residues. CDR3 bases read: TGCACCTGCAGTGCAGATGCATACTGGGGGGCAGAA. Protein sequence: CTCSADAYWGAE. The CDR3 in its entirety is CTCSADAYWGAETLYF.

A word on this clone: Gene and germline names: mouse. The read stops 4 residues short of the end of the CDR3; the missing end is completed from the germline J gene. Distinct nucleotide sequences in the sample also encode this CDR3. The chain employs TRBV13-3 and TRBJ1-2; D unresolved. Trimming shortened V by 0 bases and J by 0 bases, and 6 bases separated the two germline ends. The germline CDR1 and CDR2 sequences are NNHDY and SYVADS. The CDR3 covers 14 residues. CDR3 loop: CASSDAVANSDYTF. The part of the CDR3 DNA that was read is TGTGCCAGCAGTGATGCGGTGGCAAACTCC.

In the case of this clone: Mouse gene names and germline throughout. CDR3 DNA (partial): TGTGCCAGCAGCCCCCCGACAAAAAACTCC. Amino acid sequence: CASSPPTKNS. The full CDR3 sequence reads CASSPPTKNSDYTF. The rearrangement joins TRBV5 to TRBJ1-2; D gene ambiguous. The CDR3 end lies 4 residues beyond the end of the read and is filled in from the germline J gene. In germline, CDR1 is LGHNA, CDR2 YNLKQL (reference sequence). This CDR3 is built from 14 residues. Trimming took 4 bases from V and 1 from J, leaving 10 bases between them.

Comments on this clone: Mouse gene names and germline throughout. Read data end 4 residues before the CDR3 end; the end is taken from the germline J gene. At the DNA level, this CDR3 is encoded by other sequences in the same sample as well. V is TRBV1 and J is TRBJ1-2; a weak D match, TRBD1 (6 bases). This CDR3 has 15 residues. Germline assignment: CDR1 NSQYPW and CDR2 LRSPGD (reference sequence). The V end was cut by 0 bases, the J end by 2 bases, with 10 bases between. CDR3 bases read: TGCACCTGCAGTGCAGATCAGGGGCCGAACTCC. Protein product: CTCSADQGPNS. The full CDR3 protein reads CTCSADQGPNSDYTF.

This clone has just a few counts. A read error may explain this, as a much larger clone is one base away. Mouse gene names and germline throughout. The read ends 4 residues early relative to the CDR3; the germline J gene fills the gap. J is TRBJ2-2 and V is TRBV29; 11 nucleotides line up with TRBD2. Germline trimming cut 6 bases from V and 0 bases from J; bases unmatched to any gene: 0. Per germline, CDR1 MSHET and CDR2 SYDVDS. This CDR3 spans 15 amino acids. CDR3 protein: CASRTGGANTGQLYF. The CDR3 bases that were read are TGTGCTAGCAGGACTGGGGGGGCAAACACCGGG.

Details on this clone: Mouse gene names apply. The observed sequence ends 4 residues before the CDR3 terminus, with the missing tail filled in from the germline J gene. The V call is TRBV19, the J call TRBJ2-5, with 14 bases lining up with TRBD2. The CDR3 contains 16 residues. CDR1 is FNHDT, CDR2 SITEND, per germline (reference sequence). The sequenced CDR3 bases are TGTGCCAGCAGTCTCAATCGGGACTGGGGGGGCGAC. Translation: CASSLNRDWGGD. The whole CDR3 reads CASSLNRDWGGDTQYF. The whole variable domain, remainder taken from reference TRBV19 and TRBJ2-5, is GGIITQTPKFLIGQEGQKLTLKCQQNFNHDTMYWYRQDSGKGLRLIYYSITENDLQKGDLSEGYDASREKKSSFSLTVTSAQKNEMAVFLCASSLNRDWGGDTQYFGPGTRLLVL.

This clone was counted between two and nine times. The listed genes are named as in mouse. The read halts 4 residues ahead of the CDR3 end, with the missing end drawn from the germline J gene. The chain links TRBV13-2 to TRBJ1-2; D ambiguous. Germline assignment: CDR1 NNHNN and CDR2 SYGAGS (reference sequence). The CDR3 has 13 residues. The V and J ends lost 0 bases and 3 bases respectively, with 6 bases between them. CDR3 amino acids: CASGDGEYSDYTF. The CDR3 bases that were read are TGTGCCAGCGGTGATGGGGAGTACTCC.

This clone was seen more than once but under ten times. Gene names are mouse gene names. The read comes to an end 4 residues before the CDR3 does, leaving the germline J gene to fill in the end. V gene TRBV13-2 combines with J gene TRBJ2-7; 8 bases are shared with TRBD2. The CDR3 contains 15 residues. Per the germline V gene, CDR1 is NNHNN and CDR2 is SYGAGS (reference sequence). J was trimmed by 0 bases and V by 0 bases; bases with no gene match: 2. CDR3 region: CASGDALGGSYEQYF. CDR3 bases read: TGTGCCAGCGGTGATGCTCTGGGGGGCTCCTAT.

Concerning this clone itself: The gene symbols are mouse symbols. The CDR3 end is not reached by the read, which stops 4 residues before it; the germline J gene fills it in. In the same sample, other DNA sequences code for this CDR3. The genes are TRBV5 and TRBJ1-1; 10 nucleotides match TRBD1. CDR1 is LGHNA, CDR2 YNLKQL, per germline (reference sequence). The CDR3 consists of 14 residues. The ends lost 4 bases at V and 3 bases at J; junction bases unmatched: 2. Incomplete CDR3 DNA: TGTGCCAGCAGCCCGACAGGGGGCGACACA. Translation gives CASSPTGGDT. The entire CDR3 protein is CASSPTGGDTEVFF.

This clone was found a few times. The germline and genes are mouse ones. Read data end 4 residues before the CDR3 end; the end is taken from the germline J gene. The rearrangement joins TRBV13-2 to TRBJ2-7; 7 bases line up with TRBD1. The CDR3 length is 12 residues. CDR1 and CDR2 (germline): NNHNN, SYGAGS (reference sequence). The CDR3 region is CASAPDRDEQYF. CDR3 bases read: TGTGCCAGCGCCCCCGACAGGGAT.

This clone turned up a few times. These gene names are mouse names. Read data end 4 residues before the CDR3 end; the end is taken from the germline J gene. This chain connects TRBV5 to TRBJ2-5; the D gene could be TRBD1 or TRBD2 (6 bases each). CDR3 size: 15 residues. In germline, CDR1 is LGHNA, CDR2 YNLKQL (reference sequence). V shed 0 bases and J shed 1 base, with 8 bases lying between them. The CDR3 here is CASSQEGADQDTQYF. Partial CDR3 DNA: TGTGCCAGCAGCCAAGAGGGGGCGGACCAAGAC.

This clone was observed a few times. The listed genes are named as in mouse. The CDR3 goes on 4 residues after the read ends, and that part is filled in from the germline J gene. The identical CDR3 is also encoded by other nucleotide sequences in the sample. This chain connects TRBV31 to TRBJ2-5, with D tentatively TRBD2 (6 bases). In germline, CDR1 is GKSSPN, CDR2 SITVG. The CDR3 is 13 residues long. CDR3 sequence reads: CAWSLGGRDTQYF. The part of the CDR3 DNA that was read is TGTGCCTGGAGTCTGGGGGGAAGAGAC.